The clone carrying this TCR beta chain has a count of ten or more. Its antigen is still unknown. This sample is drawn from a study of CD8 T cells in ankylosing spondylitis. Study-wide results and limits: For ankylosing spondylitis blood, a TCR beta motif of several highly homologous variants appeared characteristic. Matched synovial fluid from ankylosing spondylitis patients was reported to be enriched for disease-linked clones.

This CDR3 has 15 residues. The J segment lost 8 bases and the V segment lost 5 bases, leaving 7 bases of the junction unmatched. Germline V gives CDR1 SGHTA, CDR2 FQGNSA. The authors made TCR beta libraries by quantitative 5'-RACE with molecular barcodes. TCRdb itself ran the 5' RACE reads through MiXCR, one entry per CDR3 protein. The table lists some 800,000 distinct CDR3 sequences, 12% of them singletons, with about 0.5% in the top ten. The rearrangement joins TRBV7-2 to TRBJ1-6; 9 bases match TRBD1. The receptor comes from a male donor with ankylosing spondylitis. What was sequenced was blood, either unsorted or a sorted T cell fraction (not recorded which). CDR3 in amino acids: CASSPGQGGHSPLHF. In nucleotides, the CDR3 is TGTGCCAGCAGCCCGGGACAGGGTGGGCATTCACCCCTCCACTTT. Looking up the rest from reference TRBV7-2 and TRBJ1-6 gives the full variable domain: GAGVSQSPSNKVTEKGKDVELRCDPISGHTALYWYRQSLGQGLEFLIYFQGNSAPDKSGLPSDRFSAERTGGSVSTLTIQRTQQEDSAVYLCASSPGQGGHSPLHFGNGTRLTVT.